A selection of T cell receptor beta chains follows, all from one sample in a study of blood T cells in healthy people across ages. MiXCR, run by TCRdb on the 5' RACE reads, gives a single entry per CDR3 protein. The table includes approximately 730,000 distinct CDR3 sequences, roughly 53% detected once. Sequenced sample: blood. Receptor source: a man older than 75 in good health. Both conserved end residues are part of each CDR3. A D gene is named only where the DNA matches it firmly. Some rows have no size entry. The others give once, few or many, or a class for an expanded clone.

v_call	clone_size	j_call	d_call	cdr3_aa	cdr3_nt
TRBV29-1	-	TRBJ1-1	TRBD1	CSGAQGLNTEAFF	TGCAGCGGTGCACAGGGGCTGAACACTGAAGCTTTCTTT
TRBV5-6	-	TRBJ1-2	-	CASSPYADNYGYTF	TGTGCCAGCAGTCCGTACGCGGATAACTATGGCTACACCTTC
TRBV14	-	TRBJ2-2	-	CASSSRAGFTAGELFF	TGTGCCAGCAGCTCCCGAGCGGGCTTTACGGCCGGGGAGCTGTTTTTT
TRBV20-1	-	TRBJ1-2	TRBD1	CSARQQGVGGYTF	TGCAGTGCTAGGCAGCAGGGGGTTGGTGGCTACACCTTC
TRBV18	-	TRBJ2-5	TRBD1	CASSPRQGAAETQYF	TGTGCCAGCTCACCACGGCAGGGGGCGGCTGAGACCCAGTACTTC
TRBV7-3	few	TRBJ1-5	-	CASSLDRGGNQPQHF	TGTGCCAGCAGCTTAGATCGCGGGGGAAATCAGCCCCAGCATTTT
TRBV3-1	-	TRBJ2-5	TRBD2	CASSQDTGDYNEQYF	TGTGCCAGCAGCCAAGATACCGGGGACTACAATGAGCAGTACTTC
TRBV5-1	-	TRBJ1-4	-	CASSRGSETELGEKLFF	TGCGCCAGCAGCCGGGGGTCTGAGACGGAATTGGGGGAAAAACTGTTTTTT
TRBV7-2	many	TRBJ2-5	-	CASSPGWEQYF	TGTGCCAGCTCACCCGGTTGGGAGCAGTACTTC
TRBV25-1	-	TRBJ2-7	TRBD2	CASSELGSSGRTREQYF	TGTGCCAGCAGTGAATTGGGTAGTAGCGGGAGAACTCGCGAGCAGTACTTC
TRBV7-9	-	TRBJ1-2	-	CASSPGAERGYTF	TGTGCCAGCAGCCCTGGGGCGGAACGAGGCTACACCTTC
TRBV5-1	-	TRBJ2-7	-	CASSPWAGDSYEQYF	TGCGCCAGCAGCCCCTGGGCAGGGGACTCCTACGAGCAGTACTTC
TRBV12-3/TRBV12-4	-	TRBJ1-1	-	CASSLFGFSGTEAFF	TGTGCCAGCAGTTTGTTTGGGTTTTCGGGAACTGAAGCTTTCTTT
TRBV6-1	-	TRBJ2-2	TRBD2	CASTGTSGIGTGELFF	TGTGCCAGCACCGGGACTAGCGGGATCGGTACCGGGGAGCTGTTTTTT
TRBV5-6	-	TRBJ2-1	TRBD2	CASNARDGLAGVNEQFF	TGTGCCAGCAACGCCCGCGACGGACTAGCGGGAGTTAATGAGCAGTTCTTC
TRBV6-6	-	TRBJ2-2	-	CASSVAGTGELFF	TGTGCCAGCAGTGTCGCAGGGACCGGGGAGCTGTTTTTT
TRBV9	-	TRBJ2-2	TRBD2	CASSTRGGLAAGELFF	TGTGCCAGCAGCACCCGAGGGGGACTAGCGGCCGGGGAGCTGTTTTTT